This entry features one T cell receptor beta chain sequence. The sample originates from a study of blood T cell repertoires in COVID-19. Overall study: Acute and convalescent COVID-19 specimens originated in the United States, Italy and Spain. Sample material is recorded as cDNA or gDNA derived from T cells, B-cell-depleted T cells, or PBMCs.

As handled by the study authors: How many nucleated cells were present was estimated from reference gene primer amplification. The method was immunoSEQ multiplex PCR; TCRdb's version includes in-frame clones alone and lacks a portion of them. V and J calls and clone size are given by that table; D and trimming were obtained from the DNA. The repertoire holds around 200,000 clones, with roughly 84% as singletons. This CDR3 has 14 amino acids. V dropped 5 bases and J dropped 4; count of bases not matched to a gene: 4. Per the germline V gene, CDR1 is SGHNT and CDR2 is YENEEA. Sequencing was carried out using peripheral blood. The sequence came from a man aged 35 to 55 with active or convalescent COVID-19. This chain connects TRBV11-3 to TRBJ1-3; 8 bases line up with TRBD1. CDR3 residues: CASSRTGTGNTIYF. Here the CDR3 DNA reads TGTGCCAGCAGCCGGACAGGGACCGGAAACACCATATATTTT. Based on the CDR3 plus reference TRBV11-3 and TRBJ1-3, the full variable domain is EAGVVQSPRYKIIEKKQPVAFWCNPISGHNTLYWYLQNLGQGPELLIRYENEEAVDDSQLPKDRFSAERLKGVDSTLKIQPAELGDSAVYLCASSRTGTGNTIYFGEGSWLTVV.